This TCR beta chain was observed in a study of blood T cell repertoires in COVID-19. Background on the study: The United States, Italy and Spain supplied acute and convalescent COVID-19 samples. Sources were T cells, B-cell-depleted T cells, or PBMCs; the material itself was cDNA or gDNA.

Original processing notes: The authors estimated nucleated cell counts from reference gene primer amplification. Only in-frame clones appear in the TCRdb table, and some are missing; sequencing was by immunoSEQ multiplex PCR. The V and J calls and clone size come from that table; D and trimming were worked out from the DNA. The table has roughly 120,000 clones, 70% to 90% seen once. Between the trimmed V and J ends, which lost 6 bases and 4 bases, there was a span of 7 bases. This CDR3 contains 12 residues. CDR1 and CDR2 from the germline V gene are SGHDN and FVKESK. This receptor was identified in a man in his sixties with acute or convalescent COVID-19. Sequencing was carried out using peripheral blood. The chain has TRBV14 and TRBJ1-3, with D unresolved. CDR3 DNA: TGTGCCAGCAGAGAGGGCGGAAACACCATATATTTT. Its translation: CASREGGNTIYF.